The sequence of this T cell receptor (beta chain) was determined in a study of cytomegalovirus exposure and HLA in healthy donors. Findings of the study overall: In a later analysis, TCR beta V- and J-gene trimming was associated with a missense DCLRE1C variant.

With 60 Vbeta and 13 Jbeta primers, the PCR was carried out. Some clones are missing from TCRdb's copy, which holds only in-frame ones; the method was immunoSEQ multiplex PCR. The data contain roughly 140,000 clones, over 65% of them seen just once; the ten biggest clones take up approximately 2.3%. On this clone itself: Its specificity is unknown.

Healthy donors of bone marrow made up the group. Looked up from germline, CDR1 is SGHVS and CDR2 is FNYEAQ. V was pared by 4 bases and J by 0 bases, with 10 bases of the junction left unmatched. The CDR3 runs to 18 residues. The chain recombines TRBV7-6 with TRBJ2-1, with 9 bases identical to TRBD1. The sequence was collected from a male donor in good health and CMV-seronegative. Sequenced input: PBMCs. CDR3 nucleotides: TGTGCCAGCAGCTCAACAGGGGGCAGCGGGTTCTCCTACAATGAGCAGTTCTTC. As protein: CASSSTGGSGFSYNEQFF.